This TCR beta chain came from a study of CD8+ T cells in alopecia areata. For the study at large: Tofacitinib ran 6 to 18 months, followed by 6 months off drug.

Only a few counts were recorded for this clone. Its specificity is not known. Sequencing templates came from extracted RNA that was reverse transcribed into cDNA. TCRdb's copy holds only in-frame clones and misses some; the assay was immunoSEQ multiplex PCR. The sample includes about 200,000 clones, approximately 60% of them seen just once. Overall study results and limits: Researchers say the link of baseline CD8+ expansion to response remains uncertain, with one nonresponder. Scalp clonality, along with expanded CD8+ clones among the top 100, was significantly decreased by tofacitinib.

Treatment of the sample: oral pan-JAK inhibitor, 5-10 mg twice daily. PBMCs, the starting material, were the source of sorted CD4+ and CD8+ T cells. Germline CDR1 reads MDHEN; CDR2 reads SYDVKM. The V and J ends lost 6 bases and 6 bases respectively, with 18 bases between them. This CDR3 has 16 amino acids. The chain joins TRBV28 to TRBJ1-6; perhaps TRBD1 as D (6 bases). Sequenced material: CD4+ T cells sorted from blood, taken at week 4, from a patient treated with tofacitinib. This sequence was found in a human donor with alopecia areata. The CDR3 sequence is CASRPWNTGINSPLHF. CDR3 in DNA: TGTGCCAGCAGGCCTTGGAATACAGGGATTAATTCACCCCTCCACTTT.